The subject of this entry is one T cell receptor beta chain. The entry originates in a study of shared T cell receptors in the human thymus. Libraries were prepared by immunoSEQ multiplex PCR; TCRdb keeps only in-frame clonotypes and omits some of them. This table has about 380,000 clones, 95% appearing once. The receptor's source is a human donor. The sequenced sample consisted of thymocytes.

CDR3 loop: CASSLGSREAHWGSTDTQYF. The CDR3 DNA reads TGTGCCAGCAGCTTAGGTTCCCGGGAGGCCCATTGGGGTAGCACAGATACGCAGTATTTT. V and J are TRBV7-6 and TRBJ2-3, with 7 bases that match TRBD2. Germline CDR1 and CDR2: SGHVS and FNYEAQ. Germline trimming cut 1 base from V and 0 bases from J; bases unmatched to any gene: 16. The CDR3 is made up of 20 amino acids.